The 27 T cell receptor beta chains below come from one sample, sequenced in a study of cytomegalovirus exposure and HLA in healthy donors. Repertoires were generated with immunoSEQ multiplex PCR, while TCRdb's copy carries only in-frame clones and drops some. The sample consists of about 56,000 clones, roughly nine tenths of them appearing once. The sequencing sample was made of PBMCs. Receptor source: a woman younger than 30 in good health and CMV-seronegative.

The rearrangement uses TRBV30 and TRBJ2-2; 7 bases fit TRBD1. The trim removed 3 bases at V and 6 bases at J, leaving 4 bases unmatched. The CDR3 consists of 13 residues. Germline values: CDR1 GTSNPN, CDR2 SVGIG (reference sequence). CDR3: CAWSPQGAGELFF. The DNA of the CDR3 is TGTGCCTGGAGCCCCCAGGGGGCCGGGGAGCTGTTTTTT.

The rearrangement joins TRBV9 to TRBJ1-3, with a weak D call TRBD1 (5 bases). CDR1 SGDLS and CDR2 YYNGEE come from the germline V gene. V lost 4 bases to trimming and J lost 2 bases, with 13 bases between them. This CDR3 comprises 15 residues. The CDR3, as DNA: TGTGCCAGCAGCACCCGACAGTCTGCTGGAAACACCATATATTTT. Its translation: CASSTRQSAGNTIYF.

The chain joins TRBV19 to TRBJ1-4; weak D call: TRBD1 (5 bases). The CDR3 contains 15 residues. Trimming shortened V by 3 bases and J by 8 bases, and 16 bases separated the two germline ends. CDR1 and CDR2 (germline): LNHDA, SQIVND (reference sequence). The CDR3 sequence: CASSMTRPGDEKLFF. In DNA, the CDR3 is TGTGCCAGTAGTATGACGCGTCCGGGGGACGAAAAACTGTTTTTT.

V gene TRBV4-3 combines with J gene TRBJ2-2, with D perhaps matching TRBD1 (5 bases). V lost 0 bases and J 5 bases, leaving 10 bases between the germline ends. This CDR3 contains 15 residues. CDR1 is LGHNA and CDR2 is YSLEER in the germline V gene. CDR3 protein: CASSQDRSGTGELFF. The CDR3 region has the DNA TGCGCCAGCAGCCAAGATCGGTCAGGGACCGGGGAGCTGTTTTTT.

This chain joins TRBV5-1 and TRBJ1-4; 7 positions agree with TRBD1. Trimming cost V 0 bases and J 7 bases; bases outside gene matches: 3. The CDR3 loop spans 14 amino acids. Germline CDR1 reads SGHRS; CDR2 reads YFSETQ. The chain's CDR3 is CASSLGGQLEKLFF. The CDR3 nucleotides read TGCGCCAGCAGCTTGGGGGGACAGCTTGAAAAACTGTTTTTT.

The rearrangement joins TRBV7-2 to TRBJ1-2; TRBD1 is a possible D gene (6 bases). The CDR3 extends over 13 amino acids. CDR1 and CDR2 from the germline V gene are SGHTA and FQGNSA. The V end lost 4 bases, the J end lost 4 bases, and 10 bases lay between the germline ends. The CDR3 reads CASSSDSFYGYTF. CDR3 coding DNA: TGTGCCAGCAGCTCGGACAGTTTCTATGGCTACACCTTC.

The chain links TRBV5-6 to TRBJ2-2; TRBD2 agrees at 13 bases. Germline assignment: CDR1 SGHDT and CDR2 YYEEEE. The CDR3 sequence is 16 residues long. The trim removed 7 bases at V and 8 bases at J, leaving 11 bases unmatched. The CDR3 nucleotides are TGTGCCAGCGAGCGTGGACTAGCGGGAGAGAGGGGGGAGCTGTTTTTT. Translating it yields CASERGLAGERGELFF.

The sample holds one count of this clone. The V call is TRBV6-1, the J call TRBJ1-2; 12 bases are a match to TRBD1. Germline V gene sequence: CDR1 MNHNS, CDR2 SASEGT. V dropped 7 bases and J dropped 8; count of bases not matched to a gene: 8. The CDR3 totals 14 residues. The CDR3 coding sequence is TGTGCCAGCACTACGGGACAGGGGGCGTACGGCTACACCTTC. This translates into CASTTGQGAYGYTF.

The chain employs TRBV28 and TRBJ2-1; 7 positions match TRBD2. J gave up 4 bases and V 8 bases, and 14 bases lay outside the gene matches. Germline lookup yields CDR1 MDHEN and CDR2 SYDVKM. The CDR3 length is 16 residues. The CDR3 nucleotides read TGTGCCAGCCCACCAACCCGACTAGCTGAGTACAATGAGCAGTTCTTC. Its protein product is CASPPTRLAEYNEQFF. The full variable domain, in which reference TRBV28 and TRBJ2-1 provide the parts outside the CDR3, is DVKVTQSSRYLVKRTGEKVFLECVQDMDHENMFWYRQDPGLGLRLIYFSYDVKMKEKGDIPEGYSVSREKKERFSLILESASTNQTSMYLCASPPTRLAEYNEQFFGPGTRLTVL.

This chain connects TRBV18 to TRBJ2-1; 14 nucleotides align to TRBD2. CDR1 and CDR2 from the germline V gene are KGHSH and LQKENI. The CDR3 totals 15 residues. With V trimmed by 8 bases and J by 9 bases, 9 bases remained unmatched. This CDR3 is CASALTSGRAGEQFF. The CDR3 DNA reads TGTGCCAGCGCTTTGACTAGCGGGAGGGCCGGTGAGCAGTTCTTC.

The chain couples TRBV6-1 to TRBJ1-4; 8 nucleotides agree with TRBD1. Germline CDR1 reads MNHNS; CDR2 reads SASEGT. With 9 bases clipped from V and 6 bases from J, the junction kept 6 bases outside the gene matches. The CDR3 spans 13 residues. The CDR3 nucleotides are TGTGCCAGTAGACAGGGGTTCGATGAAAAACTGTTTTTT. Its protein product is CASRQGFDEKLFF.

The rearrangement joins TRBV5-5 to TRBJ2-7, with a possible D match to TRBD2 (5 bases). The CDR3 consists of 14 residues. Germline V CDR1 and CDR2: SGHKS, YYEKEE (reference sequence). V shed 2 bases and J shed 3 bases, with 12 bases lying between them. CDR3 in DNA: TGTGCCAGCAGCTTCTCGCCGGACTTCTACGAGCAGTACTTC. This codes for CASSFSPDFYEQYF.

The CDR3 is CASSTGGPHYEQYF. CDR3 sequence (DNA): TGTGCCAGCTCCACGGGGGGCCCTCACTACGAGCAGTACTTC. The genes are TRBV27 and TRBJ2-7, with a tentative D call TRBD2 (7 bases). This CDR3 contains 14 residues. Trimming took 8 bases from V and 3 from J, leaving 17 bases between them. Germline CDR1 and CDR2: MNHEY and SMNVEV (reference sequence).

The chain employs TRBV6-6 and TRBJ1-3, with D maybe TRBD1 (6 bases). Per the germline V gene, CDR1 is MNHNY and CDR2 is SVGAGI (reference sequence). The CDR3 runs 14 residues. Trimming left V 10 bases short and J 4 bases short, with 17 bases between. CDR3 in DNA: TGTGCCACCAGCCAGGACAGACCCGGAAACACCATATATTTT. Its protein is CATSQDRPGNTIYF.

The V call is TRBV6-5, the J call TRBJ2-7, with a tentative D call TRBD1 (6 bases). Germline CDR1 is MNHEY and CDR2 is SVGAGI. Deletions cut 5 bases from V and 1 base from J, with 15 bases between. This CDR3 spans 15 amino acids. The CDR3 DNA reads TGTGCCAGCAGTCTAACAGGGCAGGGGTCCTACGAGCAGTACTTC. The encoded protein is CASSLTGQGSYEQYF.

The J gene is TRBJ1-1, the V gene TRBV6-5; D is unresolved. Germline loops: CDR1 MNHEY, CDR2 SVGAGI. CDR3 length equals 13 residues. V lost 6 bases and J lost 1, with 9 bases in between. The CDR3 DNA reads as TGTGCCAGCAGGCGGGCGCCGAACACTGAAGCTTTCTTT. Its protein is CASRRAPNTEAFF.

The V and J genes are TRBV9 and TRBJ1-2; 8 bases align to TRBD1. The CDR3 sequence is 18 residues long. J gave up 2 bases and V 4 bases, and 16 bases lay outside the gene matches. The germline gives CDR1 SGDLS, CDR2 YYNGEE. CDR3 sequence: CASSLEIGNRGLNYGYTF. The CDR3, as DNA: TGTGCCAGCAGCCTCGAGATAGGGAACAGGGGGTTAAACTATGGCTACACCTTC.

The gene calls are TRBV9 and TRBJ2-1, with D possibly TRBD1 on 5 matching bases. The CDR3 runs 14 residues. V lost 4 bases, J lost 7 bases, and 15 bases lay in between. Germline V gene data show CDR1 as SGDLS and CDR2 as YYNGEE. The CDR3 region is CASSPRAPGNEQFF. The DNA of the CDR3 is TGTGCCAGCAGCCCCCGCGCCCCAGGGAATGAGCAGTTCTTC.

This CDR3 reads CASSWKGQGHEKLFF. For the CDR3, the DNA is TGTGCCAGTAGTTGGAAAGGACAGGGGCATGAAAAACTGTTTTTT. The chain uses TRBV19 and TRBJ1-4; 9 positions match TRBD1. V was pared by 5 bases and J by 6 bases, with 7 bases of the junction left unmatched. The CDR3 totals 15 residues. Germline V lookup: CDR1 LNHDA, CDR2 SQIVND (reference sequence).

The V and J genes are TRBV5-6 and TRBJ2-7; 7 bases are shared with TRBD1. Unmatched junction bases numbered 12, after V lost 3 bases and J lost 6 bases. The CDR3 has 15 amino acids. Germline loops: CDR1 SGHDT, CDR2 YYEEEE. This CDR3 is CASSSQGESIAEQYF. The CDR3 nucleotides read TGTGCCAGCAGCTCCCAGGGGGAATCGATCGCCGAGCAGTACTTC.

This clone was observed a handful of times. This sequence joins TRBV2 and TRBJ1-5, with a tentative D call TRBD1 (6 bases). Trimming cost V 1 base and J 7 bases, with 17 bases left between them. The CDR3 consists of 16 residues. The germline V gene has CDR1 SNHLY and CDR2 FYNNEI. CDR3 residues: CASSEGQVGLGQPQHF. In DNA, the CDR3 is TGTGCCAGCAGTGAAGGACAGGTTGGGTTGGGACAGCCCCAGCATTTT.

V is TRBV28 and J is TRBJ2-7; possibly TRBD1 for D (6 bases). This CDR3 comprises 13 residues. Germline V CDR1 and CDR2: MDHEN, SYDVKM. V lost 7 bases and J 2 bases, leaving 12 bases between the germline ends. CDR3 nucleotides: TGTGCCAGCACCAAGGGACACACCTACGAGCAGTACTTC. Translated: CASTKGHTYEQYF.

CDR3 loop: CASSPPGVSEQYF. Written as DNA, the CDR3 is TGTGCCAGCAGCCCCCCAGGGGTGAGTGAGCAGTACTTC. V is TRBV5-4 and J is TRBJ2-7, with a tentative D call TRBD1 (6 bases). Germline-derived CDR1 and CDR2 are SGHNT and YYREEE (reference sequence). Trimming removed 4 bases at V and 7 bases at J, with 15 bases between. This CDR3 has 13 residues.

J is TRBJ1-1 and V is TRBV30, with 9 bases that match TRBD1. Trimming removed 4 bases from V and 7 bases from J; junction bases left unmatched: 13. The germline gives CDR1 GTSNPN, CDR2 SVGIG (reference sequence). The CDR3 covers 15 residues. The CDR3 nucleotides read TGTGCCTGGACCCTAGGGGACAGGGAATGGAATGAAGCTTTCTTT. Translated, it gives CAWTLGDREWNEAFF.

In this sample, this clone turned up a few times. The CDR3 protein is CASSSSGSVIRDTQYF. CDR3 nucleotide sequence: TGTGCCAGCAGTTCAAGCGGGAGTGTCATTCGAGATACGCAGTATTTT. The chain has TRBV25-1 and TRBJ2-3; 8 positions match TRBD2. V was clipped by 5 bases and J by 5 bases; unmatched bases: 12. The CDR3 consists of 16 residues. Germline V gives CDR1 MGHDK, CDR2 SYGVNS.

The gene calls are TRBV6-6 and TRBJ2-7; D is ambiguous. With 7 bases removed from V and 1 base from J, the gap between germline ends came to 8 bases. Germline V CDR1 and CDR2: MNHNY, SVGAGI (reference sequence). This CDR3 has 12 residues. The CDR3 nucleotides read TGTGCCAGCACCCAACAGTCCTACGAGCAGTACTTC. This sequence encodes CASTQQSYEQYF.

J is TRBJ2-1 and V is TRBV5-1; 12 positions agree with TRBD1. This CDR3 has 15 residues. Trimming took 3 bases from V and 4 from J; bases not matched to a gene: 2. Germline CDR1 reads SGHRS; CDR2 reads YFSETQ. The CDR3 DNA is TGCGCCAGCAGCTGGGGACAGGGGGCTTACAATGAGCAGTTCTTC. It yields the protein CASSWGQGAYNEQFF.